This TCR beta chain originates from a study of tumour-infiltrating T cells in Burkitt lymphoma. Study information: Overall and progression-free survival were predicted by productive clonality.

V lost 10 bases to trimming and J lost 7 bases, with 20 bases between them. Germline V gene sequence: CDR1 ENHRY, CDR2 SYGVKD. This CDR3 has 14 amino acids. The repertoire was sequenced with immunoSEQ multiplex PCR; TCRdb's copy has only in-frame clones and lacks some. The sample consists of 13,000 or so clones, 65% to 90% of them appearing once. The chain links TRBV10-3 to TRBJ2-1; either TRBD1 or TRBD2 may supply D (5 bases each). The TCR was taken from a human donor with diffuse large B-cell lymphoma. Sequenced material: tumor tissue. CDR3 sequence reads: CATIPGPSGNEQFF. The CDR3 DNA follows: TGTGCCACTATTCCGGGGCCTAGTGGAAATGAGCAGTTCTTC.